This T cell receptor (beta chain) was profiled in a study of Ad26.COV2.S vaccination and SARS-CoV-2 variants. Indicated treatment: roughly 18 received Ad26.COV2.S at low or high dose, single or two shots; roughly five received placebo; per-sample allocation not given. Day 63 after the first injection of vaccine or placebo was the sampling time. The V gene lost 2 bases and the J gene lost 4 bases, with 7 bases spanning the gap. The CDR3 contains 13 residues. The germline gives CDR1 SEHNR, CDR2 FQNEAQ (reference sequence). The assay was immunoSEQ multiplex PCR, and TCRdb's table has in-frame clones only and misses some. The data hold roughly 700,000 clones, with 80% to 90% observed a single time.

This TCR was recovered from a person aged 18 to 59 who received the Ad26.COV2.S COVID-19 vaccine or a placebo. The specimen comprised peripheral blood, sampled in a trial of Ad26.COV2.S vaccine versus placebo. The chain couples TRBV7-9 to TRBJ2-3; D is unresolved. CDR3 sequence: CASSLYGADTQYF. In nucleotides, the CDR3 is TGTGCCAGCAGCTTATATGGAGCAGATACGCAGTATTTT.